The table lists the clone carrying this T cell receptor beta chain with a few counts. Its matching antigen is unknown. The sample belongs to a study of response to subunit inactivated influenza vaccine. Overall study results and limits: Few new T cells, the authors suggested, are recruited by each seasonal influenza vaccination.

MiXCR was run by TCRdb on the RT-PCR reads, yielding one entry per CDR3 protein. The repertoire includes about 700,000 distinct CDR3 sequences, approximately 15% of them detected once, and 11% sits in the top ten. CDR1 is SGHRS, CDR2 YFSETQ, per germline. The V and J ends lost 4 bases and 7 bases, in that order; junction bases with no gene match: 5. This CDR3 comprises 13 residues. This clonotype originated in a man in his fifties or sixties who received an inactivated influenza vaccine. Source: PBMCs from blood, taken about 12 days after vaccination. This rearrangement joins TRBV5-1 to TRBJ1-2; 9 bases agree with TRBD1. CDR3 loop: CASSLQGAGGYTF. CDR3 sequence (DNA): TGCGCCAGCAGCCTACAGGGGGCTGGTGGCTACACCTTC.